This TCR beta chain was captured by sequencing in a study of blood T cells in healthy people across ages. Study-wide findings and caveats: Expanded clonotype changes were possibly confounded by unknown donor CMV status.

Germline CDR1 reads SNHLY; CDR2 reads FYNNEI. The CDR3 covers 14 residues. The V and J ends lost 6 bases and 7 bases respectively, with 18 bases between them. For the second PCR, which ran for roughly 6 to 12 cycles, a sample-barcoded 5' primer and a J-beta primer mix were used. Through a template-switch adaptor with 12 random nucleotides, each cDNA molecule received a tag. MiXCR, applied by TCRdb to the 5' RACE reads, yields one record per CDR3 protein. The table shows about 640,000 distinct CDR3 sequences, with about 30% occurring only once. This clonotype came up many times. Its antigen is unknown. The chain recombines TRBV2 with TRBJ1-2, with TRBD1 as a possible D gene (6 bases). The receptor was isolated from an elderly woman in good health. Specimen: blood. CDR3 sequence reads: CASSLSGTPRGYTF. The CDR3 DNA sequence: TGTGCCAGCAGCCTTTCCGGGACACCTCGTGGCTACACCTTC.